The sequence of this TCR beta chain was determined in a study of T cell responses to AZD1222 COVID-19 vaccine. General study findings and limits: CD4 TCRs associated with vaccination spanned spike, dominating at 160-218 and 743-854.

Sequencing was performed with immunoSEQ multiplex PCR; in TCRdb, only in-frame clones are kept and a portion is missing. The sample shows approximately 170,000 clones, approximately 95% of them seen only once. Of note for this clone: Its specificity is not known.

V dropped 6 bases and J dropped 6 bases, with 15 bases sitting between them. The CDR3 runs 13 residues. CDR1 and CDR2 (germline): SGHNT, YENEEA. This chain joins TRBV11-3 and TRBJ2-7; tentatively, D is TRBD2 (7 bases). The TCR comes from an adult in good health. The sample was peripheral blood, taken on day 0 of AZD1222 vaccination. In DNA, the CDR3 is TGTGCCAGCAGTCGAGAGGGGGGGGCCGAGCAGTACTTC. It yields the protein CASSREGGAEQYF.